The 4 T cell receptor beta chains in this list originate from one sample, sequenced in a study of blood T cell repertoires in COVID-19. The data were produced by immunoSEQ multiplex PCR, yet TCRdb's version contains in-frame clones alone and is incomplete. The sample contains some 500,000 clones, about 89% of which appear only once. The sequencing sample was made of peripheral blood. These receptor sequences come from a woman aged 45-59 years with COVID-19, enrolled during active disease.

This clone was seen a single time. This chain links TRBV19 with TRBJ2-3; D is undetermined. CDR1 is LNHDA and CDR2 is SQIVND in the germline V gene (reference sequence). The CDR3 sequence is 15 residues long. V was trimmed by 3 bases and J by 5 bases, leaving 15 bases between them. In DNA form, the CDR3 reads TGTGCCAGTAGTATTTCGGCTCTCCGAGGAGATACGCAGTATTTT. It codes for CASSISALRGDTQYF.

The chain joins TRBV18 to TRBJ2-2; 7 bases are shared with TRBD1. With V trimmed by 4 bases and J by 3 bases, 2 bases remained unmatched. Germline CDR1 is KGHSH and CDR2 is LQKENI. The CDR3 is 14 amino acids. This chain's CDR3 is CASSRDSYTGELFF. The CDR3 DNA reads TGTGCCAGCTCACGGGACAGCTACACCGGGGAGCTGTTTTTT. Full variable domain (missing parts from reference TRBV18 and TRBJ2-2): NAGVMQNPRHLVRRRGQEARLRCSPMKGHSHVYWYRQLPEEGLKFMVYLQKENIIDESGMPKERFSAEFPKEGPSILRIQQVVRGDSAAYFCASSRDSYTGELFFGEGSRLTVL.

CDR3 in amino acids: CASSLGQGEQSPLHF. DNA of the CDR3: TGTGCCAGCAGCTTAGGACAGGGCGAGCAATCACCCCTCCACTTT. V usage is TRBV7-6 and J usage is TRBJ1-6; 7 bases fit TRBD1. Losses at the gene ends were 1 base for V and 10 bases for J; bases not matched to a gene: 7. The CDR3 loop spans 15 amino acids. The germline CDR1 and CDR2 sequences are SGHVS and FNYEAQ.

The genes are TRBV27 and TRBJ1-2, with 7 nucleotides matching TRBD1. This CDR3 region has 15 residues. V gave up 5 bases and J gave up 8 bases; unmatched junction bases: 14. Germline loops: CDR1 MNHEY, CDR2 SMNVEV (reference sequence). CDR3 amino acids: CASSPGATGSYGYTF. DNA for the CDR3: TGTGCCAGCAGTCCCGGCGCGACAGGGAGTTACGGCTACACCTTC.